The present entry profiles one TCR beta chain with its context. Authors' methods: Reference gene primer amplification yielded estimated nucleated cell counts. Method: immunoSEQ multiplex PCR; TCRdb's copy keeps in-frame clones and lacks some. The V and J calls and the clone size are those of that table, but D and trimming were determined from the DNA. The sample contains some 150,000 clones, roughly 82% of which appear only once. Germline-derived CDR1 and CDR2 are LNHDA and SQIVND (reference sequence). The V segment lost 8 bases and the J segment 9 bases; nucleotides outside the gene matches: 6. The CDR3 length is 13 residues. This record comes from a study of blood T cell repertoires in COVID-19. Study information: The study drew acute and convalescent COVID-19 samples from the United States, Italy and Spain. PBMCs, B-cell-depleted T cells, or T cells provided the cDNA or gDNA that made up the material.

Specimen: peripheral blood. The chain has TRBV19 and TRBJ2-1, with TRBD2 identical over 11 bases. This TCR derives from a woman aged 50 to 60 in a cohort sampled during active or convalescent COVID-19. In nucleotides, the CDR3 is TGTGCCAGTTATAGCGGGGGGGCCGGTGAGCAGTTCTTC. Translated, it gives CASYSGGAGEQFF.